Given below is one TCR beta chain in context. Its matching antigen is unknown. The use of a sample-barcoded 5' primer and a J-beta primer mix characterized a second PCR of roughly 6 to 12 cycles. TCRdb re-derived calls from the 5' RACE reads in MiXCR, one entry per CDR3 protein. The sample lists under 2,000,000 distinct CDR3 sequences; roughly 52% were seen once. CDR3 size: 16 residues. Unmatched junction bases numbered 8, after V lost 3 bases and J lost 5 bases. In germline, CDR1 is LNHNV, CDR2 YYDKDF (reference sequence). This entry is derived from a study of blood T cells in healthy people across ages. Study-level findings and limits: Researchers deemed the diversity estimates from one million T cells underestimates. A roughly linear age-dependent decrease characterized TCR beta diversity per million T cells.

The clonotype comes from a woman aged 40-49 years in good health. J is TRBJ2-5 and V is TRBV15, with 11 bases aligning to TRBD2. The specimen was blood. This chain's CDR3 is CATSSSLAGGRETQYF. The DNA of the CDR3 is TGTGCCACCAGCAGTTCATTAGCGGGGGGGCGGGAGACCCAGTACTTC. Combining the CDR3 with reference TRBV15 and TRBJ2-5 gives the whole variable domain DAMVIQNPRYQVTQFGKPVTLSCSQTLNHNVMYWYQQKSSQAPKLLFHYYDKDFNNEADTPDNFQSRRPNTSFCFLDIRSPGLGDTAMYLCATSSSLAGGRETQYFGPGTRLLVL.